The 29 T cell receptor beta chains reported below all come from one sample, sequenced in a study of cytomegalovirus exposure and HLA in healthy donors. Primers: 60 Vbeta forward and 13 Jbeta reverse. The assay was immunoSEQ multiplex PCR, and TCRdb's table has in-frame clones only and misses some. In total, the table holds roughly 100,000 clones. The source material was PBMCs. The receptors here all came from a woman between 25 and 40 years old in good health and CMV-seronegative.

V and J are TRBV30 and TRBJ1-6; D is uncertain. CDR3 length: 14 residues. V lost 3 bases and J 5 bases, leaving 11 bases between the germline ends. Germline CDR1 GTSNPN, CDR2 SVGIG (reference sequence). The CDR3 is CAWSTGSNNSPLHF. Written as DNA, the CDR3 is TGTGCCTGGAGCACGGGGAGCAATAATTCACCCCTCCACTTT.

The chain combines TRBV9 with TRBJ1-2; TRBD1 matches 10 bases. V trimming: 4 bases; J trimming: 0 bases; junction bases outside the gene matches: 15. Germline V gene lookup returns CDR1 SGDLS and CDR2 YYNGEE. This CDR3 region has 19 residues. The CDR3 loop reads CASSSPSRQGATANYGYTF. CDR3 DNA: TGTGCCAGCAGCTCCCCCTCAAGACAGGGGGCGACGGCTAACTATGGCTACACCTTC. Variable domain in full (rest from reference TRBV9 and TRBJ1-2): DSGVTQTPKHLITATGQRVTLRCSPRSGDLSVYWYQQSLDQGLQFLIQYYNGEERAKGNILERFSAQQFPDLHSELNLSSLELGDSALYFCASSSPSRQGATANYGYTFGSGTRLTVV.

The V and J genes are TRBV11-1 and TRBJ1-6, with TRBD1 matching over 7 bases. CDR3 length equals 16 residues. V trimming: 0 bases; J trimming: 10 bases; junction bases outside the gene matches: 9. Germline CDR1 SGHAT, CDR2 FQDESV (reference sequence). For the CDR3, the DNA is TGTGCCAGCAGCTTAGCGTTTCGACAGGGCGGCTCACCCCTCCACTTT. As protein: CASSLAFRQGGSPLHF. The full variable domain, its missing parts supplied by reference TRBV11-1 and TRBJ1-6, is EAEVAQSPRYKITEKSQAVAFWCDPISGHATLYWYRQILGQGPELLVQFQDESVVDDSQLPKDRFSAERLKGVDSTLKIQPAELGDSAMYLCASSLAFRQGGSPLHFGNGTRLTVT.

The chain joins TRBV28 to TRBJ1-1, with D tentatively TRBD1 (5 bases). Trimming cost V 4 bases and J 0 bases, with 12 bases left between them. CDR1 and CDR2 (germline): MDHEN, SYDVKM. The CDR3 has 15 residues. Here the CDR3 reads CASSSGGGLNTEAFF. In DNA, the CDR3 is TGTGCCAGCAGTTCCGGGGGGGGTCTGAACACTGAAGCTTTCTTT.

V gene TRBV2 combines with J gene TRBJ1-4, with 8 bases identical to TRBD1. This CDR3 spans 15 amino acids. Trimming cost V 6 bases and J 2 bases; bases outside gene matches: 5. Germline V gene lookup returns CDR1 SNHLY and CDR2 FYNNEI. This CDR3 reads CASSSRTGTNEKLFF. The CDR3 DNA reads TGTGCCAGCAGCTCCCGGACAGGGACTAATGAAAAACTGTTTTTT.

The chain recombines TRBV7-9 with TRBJ1-2; 8 nucleotides agree with TRBD1. Trimming removed 5 bases from V and 7 bases from J; junction bases left unmatched: 3. Germline V gene lookup returns CDR1 SEHNR and CDR2 FQNEAQ (reference sequence). This CDR3 contains 12 residues. The CDR3: CASSAGTGGYTF. For the CDR3, the DNA is TGTGCCAGCAGCGCGGGGACAGGTGGCTACACCTTC.

This chain uses TRBV5-6 with TRBJ1-2; tentatively, D is TRBD1 (5 bases). V was trimmed by 5 bases and J by 5 bases, leaving 16 bases between them. CDR3 length equals 14 residues. CDR1 and CDR2 from the germline V gene are SGHDT and YYEEEE. For the CDR3, the DNA is TGTGCCAGCAGGCTGGACACCCCGACGTATGGCTACACCTTC. Encoded protein: CASRLDTPTYGYTF.

The chain is built from TRBV7-2 and TRBJ1-1; D call uncertain. The germline V and J ends were trimmed by 6 bases and 1 base, with 9 bases remaining between them. The CDR3 has 13 amino acids. Germline lookup yields CDR1 SGHTA and CDR2 FQGNSA. In DNA form, the CDR3 reads TGTGCCAGCAGGAGAGGGCCGAACACTGAAGCTTTCTTT. Amino acid sequence: CASRRGPNTEAFF.

The chain combines TRBV7-6 with TRBJ2-1, with a possible D match to TRBD2 (5 bases). V lost 1 base and J lost 7, with 11 bases in between. Germline CDR1 and CDR2: SGHVS and FNYEAQ. The CDR3 has 14 residues. The CDR3 region has the DNA TGTGCCAGCAGCTTAGAAACAGCGGTGAATGAGCAGTTCTTC. This gives the protein CASSLETAVNEQFF.

The chain is built from TRBV6-6 and TRBJ1-5, with TRBD1 as a possible D gene (6 bases). Germline V gene lookup returns CDR1 MNHNY and CDR2 SVGAGI (reference sequence). Trimming cost V 6 bases and J 3 bases, with 9 bases left between them. The CDR3 runs 13 residues. The CDR3 nucleotides are TGTGCCAGCAGACGGGACAACAATCAGCCCCAGCATTTT. This sequence encodes CASRRDNNQPQHF.

V is TRBV5-6 and J is TRBJ2-1, with D possibly being TRBD2 (7 bases). V dropped 2 bases and J dropped 6 bases, with 12 bases sitting between them. Per germline, CDR1 SGHDT and CDR2 YYEEEE. The CDR3 covers 14 residues. The CDR3 nucleotides are TGTGCCAGCAGCTTCGGGGGGCCTTCCAATGAGCAGTTCTTC. Its protein is CASSFGGPSNEQFF.

The chain joins TRBV5-1 to TRBJ1-4, with D possibly matching TRBD1 (5 bases). Germline V gene lookup returns CDR1 SGHRS and CDR2 YFSETQ. Trimming removed 9 bases at V and 2 bases at J, with 17 bases between. This CDR3 has 15 residues. The CDR3 sequence is CATRGGGITNEKLFF. The CDR3 DNA is TGCGCCACCCGCGGGGGGGGTATTACTAATGAAAAACTGTTTTTT.

The J gene is TRBJ2-4, the V gene TRBV19; TRBD1 might be the D (6 bases). Trimming left V 7 bases short and J 7 bases short, with 26 bases between. The CDR3 runs to 17 residues. Per germline, CDR1 LNHDA and CDR2 SQIVND (reference sequence). The CDR3: CASTQVGGERVKNIQYF. As DNA, the CDR3 is TGTGCCAGTACCCAGGTTGGGGGCGAGAGGGTTAAGAACATTCAGTACTTC.

The J gene is TRBJ2-2, the V gene TRBV9, with D unclear. Germline V gene sequence: CDR1 SGDLS, CDR2 YYNGEE. The V end was cut by 0 bases, the J end by 0 bases, with 9 bases between. The length of the CDR3 is 16 residues. The CDR3 region has the DNA TGTGCCAGCAGCGTAGCCAGAACAACGAACACCGGGGAGCTGTTTTTT. Encoded protein: CASSVARTTNTGELFF.

The gene calls are TRBV18 and TRBJ2-7; 7 positions match TRBD2. CDR3 size: 13 residues. CDR1 KGHSH and CDR2 LQKENI come from the germline V gene. V was pared by 6 bases and J by 3 bases, with 5 bases of the junction left unmatched. DNA of the CDR3: TGTGCCAGCTCCCCGTCGGGGGGCTACGAGCAGTACTTC. Translating gives CASSPSGGYEQYF.

V is TRBV7-2 and J is TRBJ2-5; weak D call: TRBD2 (5 bases). The J call may be wrong; the DNA end is better matched by TRBJ2-7. The CDR3 has 14 amino acids. From germline, CDR1 is SGHTA and CDR2 FQGNSA. The DNA of the CDR3 is TGTGCCAGCAGCCCTGCGCCGGGAACCTACGAGCAGTACTTC. It translates to CASSPAPGTYEQYF.

V gene TRBV7-9 combines with J gene TRBJ2-1; D gene ambiguous. The CDR3 has 12 residues. Looked up from germline, CDR1 is SEHNR and CDR2 is FQNEAQ (reference sequence). The V end lost 5 bases, the J end lost 6 bases, and 8 bases lay between the germline ends. DNA of the CDR3: TGTGCCAGCAGCCCAAATCCCAATGAGCAGTTCTTC. Its protein is CASSPNPNEQFF.

This chain's CDR3 is CASSSIPGQGAGGANVLTF. CDR3 in DNA: TGTGCCAGCAGCTCAATTCCGGGACAGGGGGCGGGTGGGGCCAACGTCCTGACTTTC. V is TRBV7-4 and J is TRBJ2-6; 12 nucleotides agree with TRBD1. V was pared by 4 bases and J by 3 bases, with 10 bases of the junction left unmatched. From germline, CDR1 is SGHVT and CDR2 SQSDAQ. This CDR3 is 19 amino acids long.

J is TRBJ1-1 and V is TRBV5-6; possible D gene TRBD1, 6 bases. Germline V lookup: CDR1 SGHDT, CDR2 YYEEEE. This CDR3 has 17 amino acids. The V end was cut by 3 bases, the J end by 5 bases, with 23 bases between. For the CDR3, the DNA is TGTGCCAGCAGCTCCTGGGATTGGACAGCCGGCGGGACTGAAGCTTTCTTT. It is translated as CASSSWDWTAGGTEAFF.

J is TRBJ2-7 and V is TRBV6-5; TRBD2 agrees at 9 bases. CDR1 is MNHEY, CDR2 SVGAGI, per germline. The CDR3 extends over 12 amino acids. The trim removed 11 bases at V and 2 bases at J, leaving 4 bases unmatched. The CDR3 DNA is TGTGCCGCCCGCGGGAGGGCCTACGAGCAGTACTTC. Its translation: CAARGRAYEQYF.

The chain carries TRBV28 and TRBJ2-7, with 11 bases matching TRBD1. The CDR3 runs to 15 residues. J lost 7 bases, V lost 2 bases, and 7 bases had no gene match. In germline, CDR1 is MDHEN, CDR2 SYDVKM. The CDR3: CASSLGRTGGNEQYF. The CDR3, as DNA: TGTGCCAGCAGTTTAGGGAGGACAGGGGGCAATGAGCAGTACTTC.

The chain links TRBV2 to TRBJ2-7; 9 bases fit TRBD1. There are 15 residues in the CDR3. Per germline, CDR1 SNHLY and CDR2 FYNNEI. J lost 3 bases, V lost 6 bases, and 9 bases had no gene match. CDR3 DNA sequence: TGTGCCAGCAGGCCCCGCGGGACAGGGCTCTACGAGCAGTACTTC. Its translation: CASRPRGTGLYEQYF.

V gene TRBV5-5 combines with J gene TRBJ1-5; D may be TRBD1 (5 bases). Germline V gene sequence: CDR1 SGHKS, CDR2 YYEKEE (reference sequence). This CDR3 comprises 14 residues. V gave up 4 bases and J gave up 2 bases, with 10 bases separating them. CDR3 in DNA: TGTGCCAGCAGCGGGGGACTCGGCAATCAGCCCCAGCATTTT. This gives the protein CASSGGLGNQPQHF.

The genes are TRBV14 and TRBJ2-6; D might be TRBD1 (6 bases). Germline loops: CDR1 SGHDN, CDR2 FVKESK. V lost 2 bases, J lost 1 base, and 6 bases lay in between. CDR3 size: 15 residues. The CDR3 DNA follows: TGTGCCAGCAGCCAAACAGGGTCTGGGGCCAACGTCCTGACTTTC. This encodes CASSQTGSGANVLTF.

This chain uses TRBV27 with TRBJ2-5, with a possible D match to TRBD1 (5 bases). CDR3 length equals 14 residues. The V end lost 3 bases, the J end lost 5 bases, and 13 bases lay between the germline ends. Germline assignment: CDR1 MNHEY and CDR2 SMNVEV (reference sequence). The CDR3 DNA is TGTGCCAGCAGTTTCTTGGGGCCCGGGGAGACCCAGTACTTC. This translates into CASSFLGPGETQYF.

This sequence joins TRBV7-2 and TRBJ1-2, with 9 positions matching TRBD1. The V gene's germline CDR1 is SGHTA and CDR2 FQGNSA. There are 13 residues in the CDR3. V lost 5 bases, J lost 6 bases, and 4 bases stayed unmatched. The DNA of the CDR3 is TGTGCCAGCAGCAGCCGGGACAGGGATGGCTACACCTTC. It codes for CASSSRDRDGYTF.

This chain links TRBV19 with TRBJ2-1; 7 bases agree with TRBD1. V was clipped by 5 bases and J by 5 bases; unmatched bases: 12. The CDR3 is 16 amino acids. Germline CDR1 reads LNHDA; CDR2 reads SQIVND (reference sequence). As DNA, the CDR3 is TGTGCCAGTAGTCCGCTCAGACGGGACAGTAACAATGAGCAGTTCTTC. This encodes CASSPLRRDSNNEQFF.

The DNA for the CDR3 is TGTGCCATCAACGACAGGGCTGGTCAGCCCCAGCATTTT. It specifies CAINDRAGQPQHF. This rearrangement joins TRBV10-3 to TRBJ1-5; TRBD1 agrees at 7 bases. The V gene's germline CDR1 is ENHRY and CDR2 SYGVKD. V trimming: 7 bases; J trimming: 6 bases; junction bases outside the gene matches: 6. The CDR3 consists of 13 residues.

The rearrangement links TRBV5-1 to TRBJ2-5; D is possibly TRBD1 (6 bases). The CDR3 length is 15 residues. V was pared by 0 bases and J by 0 bases, with 9 bases between. CDR1 SGHRS and CDR2 YFSETQ come from the germline V gene. CDR3 residues: CASSLERGYQETQYF. CDR3 sequence (DNA): TGCGCCAGCAGCTTGGAAAGGGGGTACCAAGAGACCCAGTACTTC.